This T cell receptor (beta chain) appears in the sequencing data of a study of blood T cell repertoires in COVID-19. In the study overall: The study drew acute and convalescent COVID-19 samples from the United States, Italy and Spain. In each case, the material was cDNA or gDNA derived from T cells, B-cell-depleted T cells, or PBMCs.

Patients at the Seattle site were enrolled during active infection and followed longitudinally. Unmatched junction bases numbered 10, after V lost 5 bases and J lost 3 bases. This CDR3 has 15 residues. Germline-derived CDR1 and CDR2 are SGHTA and FQGTGA. Per the authors' pipeline: By means of reference gene primer amplification, nucleated cell counts were estimated. TCRdb keeps only in-frame clones here, not all; method: immunoSEQ multiplex PCR. V, J and clone size are those of that table, while D and trimming were read from the DNA. Counted here are roughly 410,000 clones, about 91% occurring once; the ten biggest clones make up 1.5% to 1.8%.

The specimen sequenced was peripheral blood. The chain couples TRBV7-3 to TRBJ2-7; 7 nucleotides match TRBD1. The source is a woman aged 40 to 55 with COVID-19, enrolled during active disease. CDR3 residues: CASSKTGTDLYEQYF. In nucleotides, the CDR3 is TGTGCCAGCAGCAAAACCGGGACAGACCTCTACGAGCAGTACTTC. Full variable domain (missing parts from reference TRBV7-3 and TRBJ2-7): GAGVSQTPSNKVTEKGKYVELRCDPISGHTALYWYRQSLGQGPEFLIYFQGTGAADDSGLPNDRFFAVRPEGSVSTLKIQRTERGDSAVYLCASSKTGTDLYEQYFGPGTRLTVT.